Listed below are T cell receptor beta chains from one sample, sequenced in a study of T cell changes during pregnancy in multiple sclerosis. Here immunoSEQ multiplex PCR was the method, and the copy in TCRdb shows in-frame clones only, minus some. The repertoire holds about 61,000 clones, with approximately 90% as singletons. The sample in question was peripheral blood, obtained in the first trimester of pregnancy. Receptors were obtained from a female donor in good health, enrolled as a control in a pregnancy study. Both conserved end residues are trimmed from each CDR3. Fields, in order: V gene, J gene, CDR3 protein.

v_call: TRBV19; j_call: TRBJ2-3; cdr3_aa: ASRPETGLDTQY
v_call: TRBV19; j_call: TRBJ2-2; cdr3_aa: ASSIANSDTGELF
v_call: TRBV7-2; j_call: TRBJ2-3; cdr3_aa: ASSSLRGSTDTQY
v_call: TRBV30; j_call: TRBJ1-2; cdr3_aa: AWNRGQGSYGYT
v_call: TRBV6-1; j_call: TRBJ1-1; cdr3_aa: ASMGGGNTEAF
v_call: TRBV5-4; j_call: TRBJ2-5; cdr3_aa: ASSLTGAHGWTQY
v_call: TRBV19; j_call: TRBJ1-3; cdr3_aa: ASSIAANSGNTIY
v_call: TRBV25-1; j_call: TRBJ1-4; cdr3_aa: ASSARGEKLF
v_call: TRBV27; j_call: TRBJ1-5; cdr3_aa: ASSSRQGAIYSNQPQH
v_call: TRBV10-3; j_call: TRBJ1-2; cdr3_aa: AIRGAGTGGADT
v_call: TRBV11-3; j_call: TRBJ1-3; cdr3_aa: ASSLGRAGSGNTIY
v_call: TRBV7-8; j_call: TRBJ2-7; cdr3_aa: ASSLAGGGSYEQY
v_call: TRBV6-5; j_call: TRBJ1-4; cdr3_aa: ASSYAGGGGEKLF
v_call: TRBV5-6; j_call: TRBJ1-1; cdr3_aa: ASSRDRKLEAF
v_call: TRBV18; j_call: TRBJ2-7; cdr3_aa: ASSPAGRENEQY
v_call: TRBV5-6; j_call: TRBJ2-7; cdr3_aa: ASSLDRVYGEQY
v_call: TRBV29-1; j_call: TRBJ2-7; cdr3_aa: SVEDLNYEQY
v_call: TRBV6-5; j_call: TRBJ2-2; cdr3_aa: ASRGGANTGELF
v_call: TRBV13; j_call: TRBJ1-5; cdr3_aa: ASSFGTGALYQH
v_call: TRBV2; j_call: TRBJ2-3; cdr3_aa: ASRDNPPDTQY
v_call: TRBV30; j_call: TRBJ1-6; cdr3_aa: AWSVQGSYNSPLH
v_call: TRBV13; j_call: TRBJ1-1; cdr3_aa: ASRKTGGYTEAF
v_call: TRBV5-1; j_call: TRBJ2-7; cdr3_aa: ASSLAGRTGVAYEQY
v_call: TRBV6-1; j_call: TRBJ1-5; cdr3_aa: ASSVPSDSLNQPQH
v_call: TRBV19; j_call: TRBJ2-7; cdr3_aa: ASSEQFQYEQY
v_call: TRBV7-8; j_call: TRBJ1-3; cdr3_aa: ASSARGLGGNTIY
v_call: TRBV4-2; j_call: TRBJ1-5; cdr3_aa: ASSQNPTGDNQPQH
v_call: TRBV2; j_call: TRBJ2-7; cdr3_aa: ASSYGQGINEQY